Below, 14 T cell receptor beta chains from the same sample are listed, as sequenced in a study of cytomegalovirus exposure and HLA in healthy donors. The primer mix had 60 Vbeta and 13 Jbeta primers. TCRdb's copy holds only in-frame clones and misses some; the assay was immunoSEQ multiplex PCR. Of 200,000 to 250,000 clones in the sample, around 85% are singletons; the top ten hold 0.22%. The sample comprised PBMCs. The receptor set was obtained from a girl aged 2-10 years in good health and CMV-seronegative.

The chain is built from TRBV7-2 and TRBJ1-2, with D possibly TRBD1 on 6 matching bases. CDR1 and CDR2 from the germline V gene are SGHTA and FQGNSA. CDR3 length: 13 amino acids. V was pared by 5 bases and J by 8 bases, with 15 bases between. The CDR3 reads CASSPDSREGYTF. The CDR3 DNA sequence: TGTGCCAGCAGCCCGGACAGCCGCGAGGGCTACACCTTC.

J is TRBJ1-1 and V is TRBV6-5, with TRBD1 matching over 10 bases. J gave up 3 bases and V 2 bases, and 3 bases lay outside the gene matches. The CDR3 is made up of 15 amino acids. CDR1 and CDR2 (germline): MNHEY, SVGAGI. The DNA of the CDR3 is TGTGCCAGCAGTTACGGGGACAGGGGCGACACTGAAGCTTTCTTT. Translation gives CASSYGDRGDTEAFF.

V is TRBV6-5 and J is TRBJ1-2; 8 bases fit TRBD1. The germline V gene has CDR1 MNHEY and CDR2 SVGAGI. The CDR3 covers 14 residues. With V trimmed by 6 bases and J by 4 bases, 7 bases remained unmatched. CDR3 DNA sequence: TGTGCCAGCAGAAAGGACAGGGCTACCTATGGCTACACCTTC. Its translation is CASRKDRATYGYTF.

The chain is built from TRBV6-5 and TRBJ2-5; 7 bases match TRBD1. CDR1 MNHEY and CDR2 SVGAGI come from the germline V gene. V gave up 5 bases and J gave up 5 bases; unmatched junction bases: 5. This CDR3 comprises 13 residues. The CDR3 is CASSPTGWETQYF. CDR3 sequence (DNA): TGTGCCAGCAGTCCGACAGGGTGGGAGACCCAGTACTTC.

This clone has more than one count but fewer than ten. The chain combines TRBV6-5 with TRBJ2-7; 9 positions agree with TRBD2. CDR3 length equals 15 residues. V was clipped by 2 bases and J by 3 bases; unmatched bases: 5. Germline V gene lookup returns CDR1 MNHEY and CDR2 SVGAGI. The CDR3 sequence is CASSYQTSGFYEQYF. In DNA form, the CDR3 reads TGTGCCAGCAGTTACCAGACTAGCGGTTTCTACGAGCAGTACTTC.

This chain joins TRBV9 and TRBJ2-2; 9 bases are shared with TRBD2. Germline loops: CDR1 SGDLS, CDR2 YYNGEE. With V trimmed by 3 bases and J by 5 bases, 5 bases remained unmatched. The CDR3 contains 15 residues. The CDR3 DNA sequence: TGTGCCAGCAGCGGGTGGCGGGGGGGGACCGGGGAGCTGTTTTTT. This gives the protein CASSGWRGGTGELFF.

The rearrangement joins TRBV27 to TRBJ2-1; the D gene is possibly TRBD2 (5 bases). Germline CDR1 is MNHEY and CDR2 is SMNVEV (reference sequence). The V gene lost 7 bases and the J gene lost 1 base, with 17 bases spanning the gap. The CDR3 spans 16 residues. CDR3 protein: CASNRFGRVSYNEQFF. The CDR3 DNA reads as TGTGCCAGCAACCGATTCGGGCGGGTTTCCTACAATGAGCAGTTCTTC.

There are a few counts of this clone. The CDR3, as DNA: TGCGCCAGCAGCTTGGAAGGGGCCCCCACAGATACGCAGTATTTT. Translation gives CASSLEGAPTDTQYF. The chain recombines TRBV5-1 with TRBJ2-3, with D tentatively TRBD1 (5 bases). This CDR3 region has 15 residues. From germline, CDR1 is SGHRS and CDR2 YFSETQ. The V gene lost 0 bases and the J gene lost 2 bases, with 10 bases spanning the gap.

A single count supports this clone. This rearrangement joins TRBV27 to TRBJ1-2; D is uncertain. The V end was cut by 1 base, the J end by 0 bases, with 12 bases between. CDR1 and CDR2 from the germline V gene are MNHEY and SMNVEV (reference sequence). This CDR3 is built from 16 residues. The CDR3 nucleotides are TGTGCCAGCAGTTTATTATCCAGGCCCACTAACTATGGCTACACCTTC. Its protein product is CASSLLSRPTNYGYTF.

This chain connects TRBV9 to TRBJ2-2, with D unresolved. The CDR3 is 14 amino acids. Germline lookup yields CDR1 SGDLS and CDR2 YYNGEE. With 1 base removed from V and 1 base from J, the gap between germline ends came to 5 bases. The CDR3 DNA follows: TGTGCCAGCAGCGTATCAGGGAACACCGGGGAGCTGTTTTTT. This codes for CASSVSGNTGELFF.

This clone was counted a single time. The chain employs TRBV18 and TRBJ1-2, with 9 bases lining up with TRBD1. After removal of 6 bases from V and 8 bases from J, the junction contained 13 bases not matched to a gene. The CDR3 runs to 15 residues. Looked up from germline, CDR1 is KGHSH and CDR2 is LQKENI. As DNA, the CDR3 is TGTGCCAGCTCGGACAGGGGAGCCTTCGGCGAAGGCTACACCTTC. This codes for CASSDRGAFGEGYTF.

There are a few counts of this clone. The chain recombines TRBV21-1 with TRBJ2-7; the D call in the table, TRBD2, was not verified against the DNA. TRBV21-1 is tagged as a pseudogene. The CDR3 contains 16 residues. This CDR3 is CASRRGIDPLLREQYF. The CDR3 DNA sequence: TGTGCCAGCAGACGGGGAATCGATCCCCTTCTACGCGAGCAGTACTTC.

CDR3 coding DNA: TGTGCCAGTAGTCCAGGGAACACTGAAGCTTTCTTT. Encoded protein: CASSPGNTEAFF. The V gene is TRBV19, the J gene TRBJ1-1; D remains unclear. With 5 bases removed from V and 1 base from J, the gap between germline ends came to 5 bases. The CDR3 covers 12 residues. From germline, CDR1 is LNHDA and CDR2 SQIVND (reference sequence). Complete variable domain (other parts from reference TRBV19 and TRBJ1-1): DGGITQSPKYLFRKEGQNVTLSCEQNLNHDAMYWYRQDPGQGLRLIYYSQIVNDFQKGDIAEGYSVSREKKESFPLTVTSAQKNPTAFYLCASSPGNTEAFFGQGTRLTVV.

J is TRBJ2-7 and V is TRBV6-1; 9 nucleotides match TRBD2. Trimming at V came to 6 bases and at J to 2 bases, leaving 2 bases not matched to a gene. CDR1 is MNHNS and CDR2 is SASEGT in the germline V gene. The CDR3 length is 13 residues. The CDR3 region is CASRLAGTYEQYF. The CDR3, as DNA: TGTGCCAGCAGGCTAGCGGGGACCTACGAGCAGTACTTC.